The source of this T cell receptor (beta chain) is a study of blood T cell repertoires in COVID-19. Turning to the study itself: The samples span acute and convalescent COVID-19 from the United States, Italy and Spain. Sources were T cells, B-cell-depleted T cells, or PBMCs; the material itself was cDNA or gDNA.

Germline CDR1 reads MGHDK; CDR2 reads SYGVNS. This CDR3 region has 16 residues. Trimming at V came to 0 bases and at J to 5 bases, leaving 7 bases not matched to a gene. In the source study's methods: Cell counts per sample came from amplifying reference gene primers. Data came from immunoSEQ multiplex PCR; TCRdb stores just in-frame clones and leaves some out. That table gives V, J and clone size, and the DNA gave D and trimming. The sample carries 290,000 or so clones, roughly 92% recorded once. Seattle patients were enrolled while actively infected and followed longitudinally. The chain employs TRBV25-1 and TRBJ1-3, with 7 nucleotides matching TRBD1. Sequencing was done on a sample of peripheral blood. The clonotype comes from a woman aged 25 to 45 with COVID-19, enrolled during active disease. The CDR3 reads CASSEYYRGGRNTIYF. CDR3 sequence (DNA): TGTGCCAGCAGTGAATACTACAGGGGCGGCAGAAACACCATATATTTT.